This TCR beta chain was obtained from a study of Graves' ophthalmopathy and Graves' hyperthyroidism. Findings and limits, study-wide: Ophthalmopathy progression predictions by the model showed 72.22% specificity and 60% to 71% sensitivity. In separating ophthalmopathy from stable hyperthyroidism, a 13-signature model achieved 87.88% sensitivity and 81.08% specificity.

Scientists amplified the TCR beta CDR3 regions from RNA transcripts. After a first-round RT-PCR with HTBI primers, a second-round multiplex PCR was run. One entry per CDR3 protein, called by TCRdb with MiXCR from the multiplex PCR reads. The sample shows about 220,000 distinct CDR3 sequences, roughly 21% of them seen only once. The CDR3 totals 19 residues. Trimming cost V 1 base and J 0 bases; bases outside gene matches: 10. In germline, CDR1 is SGHVS, CDR2 FQNEAQ. In donors with ophthalmopathy, activity was moderate-to-severe, with CAS ≥3, NOSPECS ≥4 and duration under 3 months. Patients were excluded if they had other autoimmune diseases or uncontrolled infections, and likewise if pregnancy or lactation applied. This clonotype was recorded many times. What it recognizes is unknown.

The V and J genes are TRBV7-8 and TRBJ2-4; 9 bases match TRBD2. This clonotype was sampled from a woman aged 50 to 60 with Graves' ophthalmopathy. Sequenced sample: peripheral blood. The DNA of the CDR3 is TGTGCCAGCAGCTTAGATGTAGCGGGAGAGGCCTTAGCCAAAAACATTCAGTACTTC. Protein product: CASSLDVAGEALAKNIQYF.